This T cell receptor beta chain stems from a study of T cells in localized non-small cell lung cancer. This clone came up once. Its antigen is unknown. Germline V lookup: CDR1 MDHEN, CDR2 SYDVKM. The ends were cut back, 4 bases at V and 7 bases at J, with 22 bases in the middle. This CDR3 is 17 amino acids long. Study findings and constraints: Longer overall survival was linked to higher blood T cell density. Analysis by sequencing included only one tumor region, so heterogeneity remains possible. Maximal T cell clonality occurred in uninvolved adjacent lung, with tumor ranking below it. Adjacent lung held a median around 56 of the top 100 tumor clones.

Method: immunoSEQ multiplex PCR; TCRdb's copy keeps in-frame clones and lacks some. The data hold 25,000 to 35,000 clones, with 80% to 95% observed a single time. This chain connects TRBV28 to TRBJ2-2, with D perhaps matching TRBD2 (6 bases). The TCR comes from a woman aged 40-70 years with stage III lung adenocarcinoma. This material consisted of peripheral blood mononuclear cells, taken before any cancer treatment. The CDR3 loop is CASSSEGNPVRVGELFF. Written as DNA, the CDR3 is TGTGCCAGCAGTTCGGAGGGGAATCCGGTTCGTGTCGGGGAGCTGTTTTTT.